A single sample gave rise to the 16 T cell receptor beta chains below, sequenced in a study of cytomegalovirus exposure and HLA in healthy donors. PCR involved 60 Vbeta and 13 Jbeta primers. Method: immunoSEQ multiplex PCR; TCRdb's copy keeps in-frame clones and lacks some. The sample consists of some 150,000 clones, 65% to 80% of them appearing once. The sequencing input was PBMCs. All receptors derive from a man aged 18 to 29 in good health and CMV-seronegative.

This chain links TRBV4-1 with TRBJ2-7; the D gene is possibly TRBD2 (5 bases). Germline CDR1 is MGHRA and CDR2 is YSYEKL. The ends were cut back, 1 base at V and 3 bases at J, with 13 bases in the middle. This CDR3 contains 15 residues. The DNA of the CDR3 is TGCGCCAGCAGCCAAGGGCCGGACTCCCTCTACGAGCAGTACTTC. It encodes CASSQGPDSLYEQYF.

V and J are TRBV6-4 and TRBJ2-3, with D possibly matching TRBD2 (7 bases). Germline V CDR1 and CDR2: MRHNA, SNTAGT. The CDR3 is 15 amino acids. V shed 2 bases and J shed 2 bases, with 11 bases lying between them. The CDR3 sequence is CASSDGGGATDTQYF. The CDR3 bases are TGTGCCAGCAGTGACGGTGGGGGGGCCACAGATACGCAGTATTTT.

The CDR3 loop is CASSHDPSREQYF. The CDR3 nucleotides are TGTGCCAGCAGCCATGACCCCTCTAGGGAGCAGTACTTC. This chain links TRBV11-3 with TRBJ2-7; D remains unclear. V lost 5 bases and J lost 7, with 15 bases in between. Germline assignment: CDR1 SGHNT and CDR2 YENEEA. The CDR3 length is 13 residues.

The chain combines TRBV2 with TRBJ1-1, with 9 nucleotides matching TRBD1. This CDR3 contains 17 residues. Trimming removed 2 bases from V and 0 bases from J; junction bases left unmatched: 7. CDR1 is SNHLY and CDR2 is FYNNEI in the germline V gene. The CDR3 here is CASSEYRGQKLNTEAFF. The DNA for the CDR3 is TGTGCCAGCAGTGAATACAGGGGGCAAAAGCTGAACACTGAAGCTTTCTTT.

J is TRBJ1-5 and V is TRBV27; TRBD1 aligns across 7 bases. The J segment lost 9 bases and the V segment lost 10 bases, leaving 18 bases of the junction unmatched. This CDR3 spans 15 amino acids. Germline V gene sequence: CDR1 MNHEY, CDR2 SMNVEV (reference sequence). CDR3 DNA: TGTGCCACCAGACAGGGTTTCTACCCTTCCGGGCCCCAGCATTTT. Translation gives CATRQGFYPSGPQHF.

The V and J genes are TRBV18 and TRBJ1-5, with a possible D match to TRBD1 (6 bases). The CDR3 is made up of 16 amino acids. The germline gives CDR1 KGHSH, CDR2 LQKENI. V gave up 3 bases and J gave up 1 base, with 13 bases separating them. CDR3 region: CASSPGGLGSNQPQHF. The CDR3 DNA reads as TGTGCCAGCTCACCGGGGGGGCTAGGGAGCAATCAGCCCCAGCATTTT.

The chain employs TRBV29-1 and TRBJ2-2, with D maybe TRBD2 (5 bases). V was cut by 4 bases and J by 2 bases, with 11 bases left in between. Germline CDR1 is SQVTM and CDR2 is ANQGSEA. There are 14 residues in the CDR3. The CDR3 is CSVAGGFNTGELFF. The CDR3 nucleotides read TGCAGCGTTGCAGGCGGGTTTAACACCGGGGAGCTGTTTTTT.

The chain employs TRBV11-2 and TRBJ1-2; 9 nucleotides align to TRBD1. Unmatched junction bases numbered 9, after V lost 5 bases and J lost 5 bases. Germline CDR1 SGHAT, CDR2 FQNNGV. CDR3 length equals 15 residues. CDR3 coding DNA: TGTGCCAGCAGCCACCGGGACAGGGCTAGTTATGGCTACACCTTC. Protein product: CASSHRDRASYGYTF.

The chain links TRBV2 to TRBJ1-2; maybe TRBD1 (6 bases). The CDR3 runs 15 residues. The germline gives CDR1 SNHLY, CDR2 FYNNEI. Trimming stripped 3 bases from V and 8 bases from J, with 19 bases between. CDR3 DNA: TGTGCCAGCAGTGATACAGTACAGGGAGTAGAGGGCTACACCTTC. Encoded protein: CASSDTVQGVEGYTF.

This chain links TRBV5-8 with TRBJ2-5, with TRBD1 identical over 7 bases. The DNA matches TRBJ2-7 better at its end, which makes the J call doubtful. CDR3 length: 14 amino acids. Germline CDR1 and CDR2: SGHTS and YDEGEE. The DNA for the CDR3 is TGTGCCAGCAGCCGACAGGGAAGTCCCTACGAGCAGTACTTC. Encoded protein: CASSRQGSPYEQYF.

The gene calls are TRBV28 and TRBJ2-5; D perhaps matches TRBD2 (6 bases). The CDR3 consists of 17 residues. Per germline, CDR1 MDHEN and CDR2 SYDVKM. The V gene lost 7 bases and the J gene lost 2 bases, with 23 bases spanning the gap. The CDR3 region has the DNA TGTGCCAGCATGCCAGGGAGGTGGCGAAGGTCGCAAGAGACCCAGTACTTC. Encoded protein: CASMPGRWRRSQETQYF.

The CDR3 reads CASRRQGAPLSQETQYF. CDR3 nucleotides: TGTGCCAGCAGAAGACAGGGGGCTCCTCTTTCCCAAGAGACCCAGTACTTC. The V gene is TRBV27, the J gene TRBJ2-5, with TRBD1 matching 10 bases. The germline CDR1 and CDR2 sequences are MNHEY and SMNVEV (reference sequence). The CDR3 consists of 17 residues. Unmatched junction bases numbered 11, after V lost 6 bases and J lost 1 base.

The chain is built from TRBV7-2 and TRBJ2-5, with 9 bases that match TRBD2. The CDR3 runs to 17 residues. Unmatched junction bases numbered 11, after V lost 1 base and J lost 5 bases. The germline V gene has CDR1 SGHTA and CDR2 FQGNSA. As DNA, the CDR3 is TGTGCCAGCAGCTTAGGCGGGGGGGCCGCAGGAGGGGAGACCCAGTACTTC. As protein: CASSLGGGAAGGETQYF.

V usage is TRBV5-1 and J usage is TRBJ2-7; D perhaps matches TRBD1 (6 bases). Trimming took 3 bases from V and 6 from J, leaving 19 bases between them. CDR1 is SGHRS, CDR2 YFSETQ, per germline. The CDR3 length is 15 residues. The CDR3 loop is CASSSQGTSGFEQYF. The DNA for the CDR3 is TGCGCCAGCAGCTCCCAGGGGACCTCGGGTTTCGAGCAGTACTTC.

V usage is TRBV6-1 and J usage is TRBJ1-3; D remains unclear. CDR3 length equals 15 residues. CDR1 is MNHNS and CDR2 is SASEGT in the germline V gene. V dropped 8 bases and J dropped 0 bases, with 14 bases sitting between them. The CDR3 protein is CASSPAADSGNTIYF. In DNA form, the CDR3 reads TGTGCCAGCTCCCCCGCGGCGGACTCTGGAAACACCATATATTTT.

In DNA, the CDR3 is TGTGCCAGCAGTTTGTCGACAGCCGTTTCCACGGCAGCCAAAAACATTCAGTACTTC. This codes for CASSLSTAVSTAAKNIQYF. This chain uses TRBV28 with TRBJ2-4; maybe TRBD1 (5 bases). This CDR3 spans 19 amino acids. In germline, CDR1 is MDHEN, CDR2 SYDVKM. The V end lost 3 bases, the J end lost 0 bases, and 21 bases lay between the germline ends.